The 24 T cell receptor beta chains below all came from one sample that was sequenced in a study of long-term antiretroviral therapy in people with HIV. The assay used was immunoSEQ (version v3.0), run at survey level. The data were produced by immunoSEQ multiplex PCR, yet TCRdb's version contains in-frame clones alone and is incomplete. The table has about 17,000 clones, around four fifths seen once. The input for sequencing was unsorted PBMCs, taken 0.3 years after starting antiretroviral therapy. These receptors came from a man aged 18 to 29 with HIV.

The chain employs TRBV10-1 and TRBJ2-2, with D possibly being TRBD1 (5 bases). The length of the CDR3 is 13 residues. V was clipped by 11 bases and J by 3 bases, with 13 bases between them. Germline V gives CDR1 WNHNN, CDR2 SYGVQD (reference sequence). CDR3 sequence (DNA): TGCGCCTCAGGGAAGGGCGACACCGGGGAGCTGTTTTTT. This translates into CASGKGDTGELFF.

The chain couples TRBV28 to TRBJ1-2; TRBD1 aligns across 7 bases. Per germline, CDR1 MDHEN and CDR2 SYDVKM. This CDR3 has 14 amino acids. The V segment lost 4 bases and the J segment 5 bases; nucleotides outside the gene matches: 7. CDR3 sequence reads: CASSSTQGFYGYTF. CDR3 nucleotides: TGTGCCAGCAGTTCCACACAGGGGTTTTATGGCTACACCTTC.

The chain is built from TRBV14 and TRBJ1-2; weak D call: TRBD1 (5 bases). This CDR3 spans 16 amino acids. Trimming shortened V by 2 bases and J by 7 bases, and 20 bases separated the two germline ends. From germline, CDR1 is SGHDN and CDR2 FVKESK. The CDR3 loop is CASSQRGDRRFSGYTF. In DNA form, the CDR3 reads TGTGCCAGCAGCCAACGGGGGGACCGAAGGTTCTCTGGCTACACCTTC.

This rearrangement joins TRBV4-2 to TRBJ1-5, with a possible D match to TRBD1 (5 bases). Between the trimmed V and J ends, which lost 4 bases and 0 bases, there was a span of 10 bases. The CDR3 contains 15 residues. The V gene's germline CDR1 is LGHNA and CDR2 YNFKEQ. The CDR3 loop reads CASSLTGDSNQPQHF. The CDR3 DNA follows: TGTGCCAGCAGCCTTACAGGAGATAGCAATCAGCCCCAGCATTTT.

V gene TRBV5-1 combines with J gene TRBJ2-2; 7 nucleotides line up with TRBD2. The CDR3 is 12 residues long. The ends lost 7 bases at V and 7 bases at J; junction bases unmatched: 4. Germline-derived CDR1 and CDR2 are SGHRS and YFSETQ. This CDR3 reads CASGEGIGELFF. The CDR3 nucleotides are TGCGCCAGCGGGGAGGGGATCGGGGAGCTGTTTTTT. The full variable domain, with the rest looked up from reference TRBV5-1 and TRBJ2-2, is KAGVTQTPRYLIKTRGQQVTLSCSPISGHRSVSWYQQTPGQGLQFLFEYFSETQRNKGNFPGRFSGRQFSNSRSEMNVSTLELGDSALYLCASGEGIGELFFGEGSRLTVL.

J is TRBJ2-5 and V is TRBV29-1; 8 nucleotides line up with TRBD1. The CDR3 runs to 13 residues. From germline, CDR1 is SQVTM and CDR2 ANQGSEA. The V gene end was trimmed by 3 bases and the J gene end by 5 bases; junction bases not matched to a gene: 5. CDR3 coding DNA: TGCAGCGTTGACAGGGGGCGCGCGGAGACCCAGTACTTC. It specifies CSVDRGRAETQYF.

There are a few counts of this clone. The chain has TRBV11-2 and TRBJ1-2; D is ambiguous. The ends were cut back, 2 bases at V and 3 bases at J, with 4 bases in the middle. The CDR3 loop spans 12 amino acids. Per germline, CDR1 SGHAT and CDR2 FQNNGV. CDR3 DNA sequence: TGTGCCAGCAGCTTAAGTGACTATGGCTACACCTTC. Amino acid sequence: CASSLSDYGYTF.

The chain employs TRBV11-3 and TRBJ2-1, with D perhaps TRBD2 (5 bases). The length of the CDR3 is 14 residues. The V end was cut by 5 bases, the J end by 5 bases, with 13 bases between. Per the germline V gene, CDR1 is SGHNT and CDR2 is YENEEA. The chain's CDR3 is CASSLFRGHNEQFF. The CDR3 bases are TGTGCCAGCAGCCTTTTCCGGGGTCACAATGAGCAGTTCTTC.

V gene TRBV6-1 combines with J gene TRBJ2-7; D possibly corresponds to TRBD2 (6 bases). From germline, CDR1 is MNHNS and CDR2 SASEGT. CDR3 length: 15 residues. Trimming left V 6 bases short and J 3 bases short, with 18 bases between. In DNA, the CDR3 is TGTGCCAGCAGATTTCAACCGGGACTGAACTACGAGCAGTACTTC. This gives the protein CASRFQPGLNYEQYF.

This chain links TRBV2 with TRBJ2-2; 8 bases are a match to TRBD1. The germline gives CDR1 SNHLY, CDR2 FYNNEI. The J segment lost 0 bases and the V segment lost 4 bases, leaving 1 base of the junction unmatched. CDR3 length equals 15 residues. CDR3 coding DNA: TGTGCCAGCAGTGCGGACAGGGCGAACACCGGGGAGCTGTTTTTT. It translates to CASSADRANTGELFF.

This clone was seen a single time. Written as DNA, the CDR3 is TGTGCCAGCAGCCAAGATTACCGGGGCTCCTACGAGCAGTACTTC. Protein: CASSQDYRGSYEQYF. This chain links TRBV4-2 with TRBJ2-7; perhaps TRBD2 as D (5 bases). Trimming removed 0 bases from V and 0 bases from J, with 9 bases in between. The CDR3 covers 15 residues. Germline V gene sequence: CDR1 LGHNA, CDR2 YNFKEQ.

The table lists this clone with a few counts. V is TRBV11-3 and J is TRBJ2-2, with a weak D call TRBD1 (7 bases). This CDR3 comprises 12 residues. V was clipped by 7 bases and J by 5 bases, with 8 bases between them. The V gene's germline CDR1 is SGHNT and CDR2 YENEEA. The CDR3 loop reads CASTGGTGELFF. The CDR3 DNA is TGTGCCAGCACAGGGGGGACCGGGGAGCTGTTTTTT.

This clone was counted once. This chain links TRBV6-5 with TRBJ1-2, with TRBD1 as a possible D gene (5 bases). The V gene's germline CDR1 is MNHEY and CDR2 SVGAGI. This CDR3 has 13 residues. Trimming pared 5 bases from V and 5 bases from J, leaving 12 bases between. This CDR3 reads CASSPRDFYGYTF. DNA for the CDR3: TGTGCCAGCAGTCCCCGGGACTTTTATGGCTACACCTTC.

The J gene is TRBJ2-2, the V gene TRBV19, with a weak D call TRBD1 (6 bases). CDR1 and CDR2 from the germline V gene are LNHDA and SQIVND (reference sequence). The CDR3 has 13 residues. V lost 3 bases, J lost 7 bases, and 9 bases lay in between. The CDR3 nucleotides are TGTGCCAGTAGTATGAGGGGGTTCGGGGAGCTGTTTTTT. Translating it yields CASSMRGFGELFF.

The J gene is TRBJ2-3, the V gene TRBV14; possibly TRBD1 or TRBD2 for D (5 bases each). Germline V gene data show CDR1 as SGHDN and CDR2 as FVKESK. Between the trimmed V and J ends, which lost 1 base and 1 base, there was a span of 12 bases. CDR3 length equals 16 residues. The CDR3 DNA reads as TGTGCCAGCAGCCAAGTGGTGGGGGTAGGCACAGATACGCAGTATTTT. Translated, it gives CASSQVVGVGTDTQYF.

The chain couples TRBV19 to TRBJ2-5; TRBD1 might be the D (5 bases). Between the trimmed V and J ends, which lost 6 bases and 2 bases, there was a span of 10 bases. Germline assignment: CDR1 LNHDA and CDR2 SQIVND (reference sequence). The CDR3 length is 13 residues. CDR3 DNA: TGTGCCAGTAGGGGGCCAGGGCAAGAGACCCAGTACTTC. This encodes CASRGPGQETQYF. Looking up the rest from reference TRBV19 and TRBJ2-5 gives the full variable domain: DGGITQSPKYLFRKEGQNVTLSCEQNLNHDAMYWYRQDPGQGLRLIYYSQIVNDFQKGDIAEGYSVSREKKESFPLTVTSAQKNPTAFYLCASRGPGQETQYFGPGTRLLVL.

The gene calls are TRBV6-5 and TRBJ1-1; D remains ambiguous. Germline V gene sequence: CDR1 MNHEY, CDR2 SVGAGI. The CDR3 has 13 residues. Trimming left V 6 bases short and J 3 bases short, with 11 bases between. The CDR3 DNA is TGTGCCAGCAGGCCGGAGTCGGACACTGAAGCTTTCTTT. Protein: CASRPESDTEAFF.

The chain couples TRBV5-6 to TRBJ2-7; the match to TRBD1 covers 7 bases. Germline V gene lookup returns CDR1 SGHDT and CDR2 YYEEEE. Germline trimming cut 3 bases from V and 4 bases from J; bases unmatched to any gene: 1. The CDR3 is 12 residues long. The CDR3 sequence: CASSWDRYEQYF. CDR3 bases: TGTGCCAGCAGCTGGGACAGATACGAGCAGTACTTC. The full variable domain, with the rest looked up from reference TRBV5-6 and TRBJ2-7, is DAGVTQSPTHLIKTRGQQVTLRCSPKSGHDTVSWYQQALGQGPQFIFQYYEEEERQRGNFPDRFSGHQFPNYSSELNVNALLLGDSALYLCASSWDRYEQYFGPGTRLTVT.

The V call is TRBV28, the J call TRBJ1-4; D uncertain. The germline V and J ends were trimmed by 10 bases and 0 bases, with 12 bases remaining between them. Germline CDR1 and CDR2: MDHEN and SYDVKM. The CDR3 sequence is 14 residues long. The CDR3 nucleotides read TGTGCCACCACCCTTGGGACAACTAATGAAAAACTGTTTTTT. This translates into CATTLGTTNEKLFF.

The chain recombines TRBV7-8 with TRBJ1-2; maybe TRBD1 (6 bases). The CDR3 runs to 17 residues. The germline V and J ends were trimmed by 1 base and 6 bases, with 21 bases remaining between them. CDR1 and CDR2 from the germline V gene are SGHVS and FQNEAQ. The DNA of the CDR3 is TGTGCCAGCAGCTTAGAGGGGGGAGGGGCCGCCCACGATGGCTACACCTTC. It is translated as CASSLEGGGAAHDGYTF.

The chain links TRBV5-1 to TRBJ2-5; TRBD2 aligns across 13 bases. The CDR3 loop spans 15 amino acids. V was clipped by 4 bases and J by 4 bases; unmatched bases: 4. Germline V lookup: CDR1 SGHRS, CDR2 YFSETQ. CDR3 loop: CASSTGTSGVETQYF. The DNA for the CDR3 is TGCGCCAGCAGCACCGGGACTAGCGGGGTAGAGACCCAGTACTTC.

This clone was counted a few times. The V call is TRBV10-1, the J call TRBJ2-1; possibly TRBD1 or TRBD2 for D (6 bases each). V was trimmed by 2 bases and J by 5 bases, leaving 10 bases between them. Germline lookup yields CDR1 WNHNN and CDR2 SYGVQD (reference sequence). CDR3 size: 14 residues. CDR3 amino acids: CASSEPGADNEQFF. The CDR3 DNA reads TGCGCCAGCAGTGAGCCGGGGGCGGACAATGAGCAGTTCTTC.

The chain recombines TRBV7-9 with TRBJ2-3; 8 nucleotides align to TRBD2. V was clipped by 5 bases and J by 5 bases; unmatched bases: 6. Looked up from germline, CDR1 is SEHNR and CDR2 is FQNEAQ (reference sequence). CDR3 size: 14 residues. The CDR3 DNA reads TGTGCCAGCAGCCTCGGGGGGGCTGTAGATACGCAGTATTTT. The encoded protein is CASSLGGAVDTQYF.

CDR3 amino acids: CASRPQGPGNTIYF. For the CDR3, the DNA is TGTGCCAGCAGACCACAGGGACCTGGAAACACCATATATTTT. J is TRBJ1-3 and V is TRBV2; a weak D match, TRBD1 (6 bases). This CDR3 contains 14 residues. Germline V gene data show CDR1 as SNHLY and CDR2 as FYNNEI. V was trimmed by 6 bases and J by 2 bases, leaving 11 bases between them. The full variable domain, its missing parts supplied by reference TRBV2 and TRBJ1-3, is EPEVTQTPSHQVTQMGQEVILRCVPISNHLYFYWYRQILGQKVEFLVSFYNNEISEKSEIFDDQFSVERPDGSNFTLKIRSTKLEDSAMYFCASRPQGPGNTIYFGEGSWLTVV.